This T cell receptor beta chain stems from a study of cytomegalovirus exposure and HLA in healthy donors. V shed 5 bases and J shed 5 bases, with 6 bases lying between them. The germline V gene has CDR1 KGHSH and CDR2 LQKENI. The length of the CDR3 is 11 residues. With regard to this clone: Its antigen remains unknown.

The PCR contained 60 Vbeta and 13 Jbeta primers. Repertoires were generated with immunoSEQ multiplex PCR, while TCRdb's copy carries only in-frame clones and drops some. Here the sample spans some 99,000 clones, around 81% being singletons. Study findings and constraints: Most TCR sequences were rare, but some public TCRs occurred in many donors.

Sample: PBMCs. The genes are TRBV18 and TRBJ2-5; D unresolved. The source is a woman in her 30s in good health and CMV-seronegative. As DNA, the CDR3 is TGTGCCAGCTCAGAGGCGGAGACCCAGTACTTC. Translating it yields CASSEAETQYF.